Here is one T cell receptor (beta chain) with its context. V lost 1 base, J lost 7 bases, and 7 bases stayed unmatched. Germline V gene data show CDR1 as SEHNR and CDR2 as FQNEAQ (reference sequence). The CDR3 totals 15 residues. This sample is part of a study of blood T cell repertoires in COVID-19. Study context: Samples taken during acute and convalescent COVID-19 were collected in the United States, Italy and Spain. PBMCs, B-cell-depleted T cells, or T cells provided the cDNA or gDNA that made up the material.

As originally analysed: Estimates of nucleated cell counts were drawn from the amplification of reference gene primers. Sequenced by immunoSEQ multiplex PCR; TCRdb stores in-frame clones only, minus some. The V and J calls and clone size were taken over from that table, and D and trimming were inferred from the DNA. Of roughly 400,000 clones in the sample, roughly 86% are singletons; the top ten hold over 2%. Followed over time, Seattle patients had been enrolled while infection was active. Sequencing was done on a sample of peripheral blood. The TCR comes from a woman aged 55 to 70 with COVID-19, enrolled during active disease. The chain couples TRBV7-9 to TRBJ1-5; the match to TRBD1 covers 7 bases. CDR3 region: CASSLGGGRYQPQHF. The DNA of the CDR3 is TGTGCCAGCAGCTTAGGAGGGGGCAGGTACCAGCCCCAGCATTTT.